This T cell receptor (beta chain) was observed in a study of response to subunit inactivated influenza vaccine (dated by TCRdb to about 2018). Turning to the overall study: The study used deep quantitative T cell receptor repertoire profiling to track responses to a trivalent subunit inactivated influenza vaccine. The paper's findings and limits, for the study overall: According to the authors, only a limited number of new T cells may be recruited by each seasonal influenza vaccination.

Receptor amplification or capture employed RT-PCR. TCRdb names Illumina HiSeq 2500 as the instrument used. TCRdb reanalyzed the raw reads on its own, using fastp at Q25 for trimming and MiXCR for clone calling, and kept in-frame beta chains. For every CDR3 protein sequence, its rows merge into one entry that carries the most common genes and DNA. The table for this sample lists over 150,000 distinct CDR3 sequences; approximately 12% of them were counted only once. Roughly 33% of the sample is taken by the ten largest. As concerns this clonotype: Which antigen it targets is not known. Qualities for individual bases were not recorded, and no much larger clone is one base off.

Spanning cysteine to phenylalanine, the CDR3 consists of 14 amino acids. Only the CDR3 portion is preserved as DNA: 42 bases, with reading frame beginning at the first base. Unmatched junction bases come to 1, with V trimmed by 4 bases and J by 1 base. The CDR1 and CDR2 encoded by the germline V gene (reference sequence) are LNHDA and SQIVND. The specimen was CD8+ T cells sorted from PBMCs, collected about 24 months after vaccination. The V and J genes are TRBV19 and TRBJ2-1, with TRBD2 matching 7 junction bases. This receptor was identified in a man between 50 and 69 years old who received an inactivated influenza vaccine. Donor details come from another sample of the same person, matched by shared clones. The CDR3 protein sequence reads: CASSRTSSYNEQFF. The DNA sequence is given as TGTGCCAGTAGTAGGACTAGTTCCTACAATGAGCAGTTCTTC.